This TCR beta chain came from a study of blood T cell repertoires in COVID-19. Overall study context: Sites across the United States, Italy and Spain contributed samples from acute and convalescent COVID-19.

Produced via immunoSEQ multiplex PCR; TCRdb's table is partial and in-frame only. The table lists approximately 69,000 clones, roughly 80% of them singletons. V lost 2 bases to trimming and J lost 5 bases; unmatched junction nucleotides: 11. The CDR3 contains 17 residues. In germline, CDR1 is MNHEY, CDR2 SMNVEV (reference sequence). The sequence derives from a woman older than 75 with acute or convalescent COVID-19. The sequenced material came from peripheral blood. The chain carries TRBV27 and TRBJ2-5, with 10 bases matching TRBD2. The CDR3 here is CASSLLAAGGPLETQYF. The CDR3 region has the DNA TGTGCCAGCAGTTTACTTGCAGCGGGAGGGCCTTTGGAGACCCAGTACTTC.